The 14 T cell receptor beta chains below come from one sample, sequenced in a study of blood T cell repertoires in COVID-19. Measured with immunoSEQ multiplex PCR; TCRdb has only the in-frame clones, and not every one. The sample shows roughly 220,000 clones, around 89% of them seen only once. The sample comprised PBMCs or T cells enriched from blood (not recorded which). Source of these receptors: a woman younger than 35 in a cohort exposed to, infected with or recovered from COVID-19 (not recorded which).

The chain employs TRBV6-5 and TRBJ2-7, with 8 bases aligning to TRBD1. Germline V gives CDR1 MNHEY, CDR2 SVGAGI. The CDR3 runs 15 residues. V shed 1 base, J shed 4 bases, and the junction held 6 bases outside the gene matches. The CDR3 protein is CASSYFAGGDYEQYF. Written as DNA, the CDR3 is TGTGCCAGCAGTTACTTCGCAGGGGGCGATTACGAGCAGTACTTC.

The genes are TRBV6-4 and TRBJ2-1, with D tentatively TRBD2 (6 bases). The CDR3 runs to 15 residues. V was clipped by 2 bases and J by 3 bases, with 11 bases between them. Looked up from germline, CDR1 is MRHNA and CDR2 is SNTAGT. The CDR3 loop is CASSDGGGHYNEQFF. The CDR3 nucleotides are TGTGCCAGCAGTGACGGTGGAGGGCACTACAATGAGCAGTTCTTC.

This clone occurred a few times. The chain employs TRBV5-1 and TRBJ2-3; no firm D call. Between the trimmed V and J ends, which lost 0 bases and 4 bases, there was a span of 12 bases. Germline assignment: CDR1 SGHRS and CDR2 YFSETQ. The CDR3 has 15 amino acids. The CDR3 nucleotides read TGCGCCAGCAGCTTGGCGGCGGATCGGGCAGATACGCAGTATTTT. This sequence encodes CASSLAADRADTQYF.

The CDR3 loop is CASSPLKDRVFNYGYTF. The CDR3 DNA reads as TGTGCCAGCTCACCTCTTAAAGACAGGGTATTTAACTATGGCTACACCTTC. The chain links TRBV18 to TRBJ1-2; 7 nucleotides agree with TRBD1. Germline V gene data show CDR1 as KGHSH and CDR2 as LQKENI. Trimming removed 3 bases from V and 1 base from J; junction bases left unmatched: 11. CDR3 size: 17 residues.

The V gene is TRBV18, the J gene TRBJ2-7, with D maybe TRBD2 (6 bases). V dropped 2 bases and J dropped 5 bases, with 16 bases sitting between them. The germline CDR1 and CDR2 sequences are KGHSH and LQKENI. CDR3 size: 15 residues. Written as DNA, the CDR3 is TGTGCCAGCTCACCAAGTTCGGGTTCGGGAGACGAGCAGTACTTC. This encodes CASSPSSGSGDEQYF.

The gene calls are TRBV3-1 (or the pseudogene TRBV3-2) and TRBJ1-4, with D perhaps TRBD1 (5 bases). CDR3 size: 14 residues. Per the germline V gene, CDR1 is LGHDT and CDR2 is YNNKEL (reference sequence). Trimming cost V 4 bases and J 3 bases, with 9 bases left between them. The CDR3 sequence is CASSRTPSNEKLFF. Written as DNA, the CDR3 is TGTGCCAGCAGCCGGACACCCTCTAATGAAAAACTGTTTTTT.

This clone has a handful of counts. The chain uses TRBV4-1 and TRBJ2-1; TRBD1 agrees at 9 bases. The CDR3 runs to 14 residues. V gave up 4 bases and J gave up 10 bases; unmatched junction bases: 8. Germline V lookup: CDR1 MGHRA, CDR2 YSYEKL. In DNA form, the CDR3 reads TGCGCCAGCAGCCCCCGCTGGACAGGGGAAGAGCAGTTCTTC. It is translated as CASSPRWTGEEQFF.

The chain is built from TRBV2 and TRBJ1-4, with 9 bases matching TRBD1. The V gene's germline CDR1 is SNHLY and CDR2 FYNNEI. With V trimmed by 1 base and J by 10 bases, 4 bases remained unmatched. The CDR3 loop spans 14 amino acids. The CDR3: CASSEVTQGAKLFF. Here the CDR3 DNA reads TGTGCCAGCAGTGAAGTTACACAGGGGGCAAAACTGTTTTTT.

This chain links TRBV24-1 with TRBJ1-6; D gene ambiguous. The V end was cut by 9 bases, the J end by 14 bases, with 7 bases between. The CDR3 is 9 residues long. Germline V gene lookup returns CDR1 KGHDR and CDR2 SFDVKD. As DNA, the CDR3 is TGTGCCACCCGACTCTCCCTCCACTTT. This codes for CATRLSLHF.

CDR3 residues: CASSPGPGQGFVNQPQHF. The CDR3 nucleotides are TGCGCCAGCAGCCCGGGTCCAGGACAGGGGTTTGTAAATCAGCCCCAGCATTTT. The chain recombines TRBV5-1 with TRBJ1-5, with TRBD1 identical over 9 bases. Germline values: CDR1 SGHRS, CDR2 YFSETQ. The CDR3 is made up of 18 amino acids. The junction had 15 bases not matched to a gene; V was cut back by 4 bases and J by 4 bases.

V is TRBV11-3 and J is TRBJ2-3, with 8 bases identical to TRBD2. The length of the CDR3 is 15 residues. The trim removed 0 bases at V and 1 base at J, leaving 0 bases unmatched. Per the germline V gene, CDR1 is SGHNT and CDR2 is YENEEA. CDR3 sequence reads: CASSLEAGGTDTQYF. The DNA for the CDR3 is TGTGCCAGCAGCTTAGAAGCGGGAGGCACAGATACGCAGTATTTT.

On this clone itself: This sample also contains other DNA sequences that code for the same CDR3. The chain carries TRBV5-1 and TRBJ1-1; possible D gene TRBD1, 6 bases. This CDR3 region has 12 residues. Germline CDR1 and CDR2: SGHRS and YFSETQ. V lost 5 bases and J 5 bases, leaving 10 bases between the germline ends. CDR3 coding DNA: TGCGCCAGCAGTTTACAGGGAACTGAAGCTTTCTTT. Translated, it gives CASSLQGTEAFF.

This sequence joins TRBV12-3 or TRBV12-4 and TRBJ2-7; TRBD1 might be the D (6 bases). The germline V and J ends were trimmed by 1 base and 6 bases, with 7 bases remaining between them. CDR3 length equals 12 residues. In nucleotides, the CDR3 is TGTGCCAGCAGTTTAGGAGGGGGCGAGCAGTACTTC. Its translation: CASSLGGGEQYF.

The chain links TRBV19 to TRBJ1-6, with D uncertain. The CDR3 totals 16 residues. Germline-derived CDR1 and CDR2 are LNHDA and SQIVND (reference sequence). The ends were cut back, 2 bases at V and 7 bases at J, with 15 bases in the middle. CDR3 sequence: CASSISGPMENSPLHF. The CDR3 nucleotides read TGTGCCAGTAGTATATCTGGCCCCATGGAGAATTCACCCCTCCACTTT.